This TCR beta chain was documented in a study of shared clonotypes between healthy human individuals. Concerning this clone itself: Antigen unknown.

The CDR3 runs 14 residues. The V gene lost 2 bases and the J gene lost 5 bases, with 12 bases spanning the gap. Germline CDR1 reads SGHTA; CDR2 reads FQGTGA. Participating donors were healthy, HIV-negative adults free of recent acute infections or vaccinations. The study drew all its donors from Caucasian adults living in Nashville, Tennessee. Researchers divided each subset's genomic DNA evenly across several immunoSEQ plates. Sequenced by immunoSEQ multiplex PCR; TCRdb stores in-frame clones only, minus some. This table holds some 2,100,000 clones, about 94% found once. Overall study findings and caveats: What rarefaction showed was incomplete sorted-subset sequencing despite large depth.

What was sequenced was naive CD4+ T cells sorted from blood. The subset was: CD45RA+ positively selected. This clonotype was obtained from a man in his late teens or twenties in good health. The J gene is TRBJ2-5, the V gene TRBV7-3; perhaps TRBD2 as D (5 bases). The CDR3 loop reads CASSLGLRPETQYF. The DNA of the CDR3 is TGTGCCAGCAGCTTAGGACTCCGCCCCGAGACCCAGTACTTC.